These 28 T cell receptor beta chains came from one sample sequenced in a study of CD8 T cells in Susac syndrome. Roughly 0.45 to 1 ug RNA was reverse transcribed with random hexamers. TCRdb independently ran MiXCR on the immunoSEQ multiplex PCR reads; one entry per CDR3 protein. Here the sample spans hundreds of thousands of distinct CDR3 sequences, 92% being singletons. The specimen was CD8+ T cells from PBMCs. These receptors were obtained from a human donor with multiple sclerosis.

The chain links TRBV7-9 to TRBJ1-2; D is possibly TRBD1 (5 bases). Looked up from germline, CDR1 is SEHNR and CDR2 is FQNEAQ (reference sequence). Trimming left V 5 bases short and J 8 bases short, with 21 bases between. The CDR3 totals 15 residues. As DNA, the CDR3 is TGTGCCAGCAGCGAAGCTACAGGCGCTCTTGTGGGCTACACCTTC. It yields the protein CASSEATGALVGYTF.

The CDR3, as DNA: TGTGCCAGCAGTCTCGGGCCCTTTAGAACAGATACGCAGTATTTT. Amino acid sequence: CASSLGPFRTDTQYF. This sequence joins TRBV7-3 and TRBJ2-3; unclear D gene. Trimming pared 6 bases from V and 3 bases from J, leaving 16 bases between. Germline V gene sequence: CDR1 SGHTA, CDR2 FQGTGA. The CDR3 covers 15 residues.

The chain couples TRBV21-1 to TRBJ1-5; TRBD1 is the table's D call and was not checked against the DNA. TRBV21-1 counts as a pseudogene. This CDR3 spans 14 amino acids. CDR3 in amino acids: CASSKGRGPQPQHF. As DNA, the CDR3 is TGTGCCAGCAGCAAAGGACGGGGGCCCCAGCCCCAGCATTTT.

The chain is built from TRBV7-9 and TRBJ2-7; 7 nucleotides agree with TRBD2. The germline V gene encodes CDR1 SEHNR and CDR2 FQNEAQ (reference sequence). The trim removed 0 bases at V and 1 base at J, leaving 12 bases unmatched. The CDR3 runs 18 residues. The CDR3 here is CASSLAPLLAEDSYEQYF. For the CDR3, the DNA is TGTGCCAGCAGCTTAGCACCCCTTCTAGCGGAAGATTCCTACGAGCAGTACTTC.

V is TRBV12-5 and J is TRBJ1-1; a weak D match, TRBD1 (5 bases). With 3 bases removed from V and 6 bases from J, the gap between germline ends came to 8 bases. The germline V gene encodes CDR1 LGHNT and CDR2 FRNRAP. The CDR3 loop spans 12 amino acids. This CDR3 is CASGFGGPEAFF. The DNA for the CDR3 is TGTGCTAGTGGTTTTGGGGGTCCTGAAGCTTTCTTT.

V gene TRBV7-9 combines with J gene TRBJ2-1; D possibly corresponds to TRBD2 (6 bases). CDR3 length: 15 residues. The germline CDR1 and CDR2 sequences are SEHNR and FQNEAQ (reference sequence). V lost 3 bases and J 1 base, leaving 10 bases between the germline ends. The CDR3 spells CASSLGGMSYNEQFF. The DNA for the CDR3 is TGTGCCAGCAGCTTGGGCGGGATGTCCTACAATGAGCAGTTCTTC.

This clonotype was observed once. In DNA, the CDR3 is TGTGCCAGCAGCTTAGAGGGGGCTGGGTCAGATACGCAGTATTTT. Its protein product is CASSLEGAGSDTQYF. The genes are TRBV7-6 and TRBJ2-3, with 7 bases identical to TRBD1. V lost 1 base and J lost 4; bases outside the gene matches: 5. The germline V gene encodes CDR1 SGHVS and CDR2 FNYEAQ. The length of the CDR3 is 15 residues.

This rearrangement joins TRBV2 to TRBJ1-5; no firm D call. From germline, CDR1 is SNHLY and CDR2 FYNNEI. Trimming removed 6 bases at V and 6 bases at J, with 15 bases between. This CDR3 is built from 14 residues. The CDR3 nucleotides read TGTGCCAGCAGGTATCTTGGGTCGGGTCAGCCCCAGCATTTT. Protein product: CASRYLGSGQPQHF.

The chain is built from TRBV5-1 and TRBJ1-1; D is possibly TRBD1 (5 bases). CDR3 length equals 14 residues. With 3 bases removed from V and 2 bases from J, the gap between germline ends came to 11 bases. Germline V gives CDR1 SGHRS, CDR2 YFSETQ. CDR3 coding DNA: TGCGCCAGCAGCTACCGGGGGTCTAACACTGAAGCTTTCTTT. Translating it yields CASSYRGSNTEAFF.

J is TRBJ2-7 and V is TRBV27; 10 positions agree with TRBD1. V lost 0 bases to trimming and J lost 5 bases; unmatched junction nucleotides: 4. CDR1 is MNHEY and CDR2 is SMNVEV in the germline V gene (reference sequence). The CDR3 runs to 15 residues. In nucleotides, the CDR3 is TGTGCCAGCAGTTTATCCGGGACAGGGGACGACGAGCAGTACTTC. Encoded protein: CASSLSGTGDDEQYF.

The CDR3 coding sequence is TGTGCCAGCAGGGGCCTGGGGAGCAATCAGCCCCAGCATTTT. Translating gives CASRGLGSNQPQHF. This chain joins TRBV28 and TRBJ1-5; unclear D gene. CDR3 size: 14 residues. Germline V gene lookup returns CDR1 MDHEN and CDR2 SYDVKM. V lost 6 bases to trimming and J lost 1 base, with 10 bases between them.

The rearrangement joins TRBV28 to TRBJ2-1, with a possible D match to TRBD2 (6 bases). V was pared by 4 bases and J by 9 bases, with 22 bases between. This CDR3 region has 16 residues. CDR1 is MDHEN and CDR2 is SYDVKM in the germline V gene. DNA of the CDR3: TGTGCCAGCAGTTCGGGGGAGTCCCCAACTACAGTTGAGCAGTTCTTC. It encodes CASSSGESPTTVEQFF.

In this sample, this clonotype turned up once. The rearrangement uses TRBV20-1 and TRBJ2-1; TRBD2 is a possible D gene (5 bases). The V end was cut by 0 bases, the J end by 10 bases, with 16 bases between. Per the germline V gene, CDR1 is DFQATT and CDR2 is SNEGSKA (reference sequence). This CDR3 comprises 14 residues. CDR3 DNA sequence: TGCAGTGCTAGAGATCGACTATTCAACGTAGAGCAGTTCTTC. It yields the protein CSARDRLFNVEQFF.

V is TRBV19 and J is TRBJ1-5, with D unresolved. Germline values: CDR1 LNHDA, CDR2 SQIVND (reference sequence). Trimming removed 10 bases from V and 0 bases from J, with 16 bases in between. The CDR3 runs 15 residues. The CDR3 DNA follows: TGTGCCACCCAGTCGGACCTATATAGCAATCAGCCCCAGCATTTT. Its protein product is CATQSDLYSNQPQHF.

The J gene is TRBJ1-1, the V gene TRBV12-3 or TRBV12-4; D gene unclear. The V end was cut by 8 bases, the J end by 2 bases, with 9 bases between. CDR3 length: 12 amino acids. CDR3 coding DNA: TGTGCCAGCGAAACAGTCAACACTGAAGCTTTCTTT. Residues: CASETVNTEAFF.

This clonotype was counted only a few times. CDR3: CASSTGSTEAFF. In DNA, the CDR3 is TGTGCCAGCTCAACAGGGAGCACTGAAGCTTTCTTT. The J gene is TRBJ1-1, the V gene TRBV5-6; possibly TRBD1 for D (6 bases). Between the trimmed V and J ends, which lost 7 bases and 4 bases, there was a span of 11 bases. The germline V gene encodes CDR1 SGHDT and CDR2 YYEEEE. This CDR3 region has 12 residues.

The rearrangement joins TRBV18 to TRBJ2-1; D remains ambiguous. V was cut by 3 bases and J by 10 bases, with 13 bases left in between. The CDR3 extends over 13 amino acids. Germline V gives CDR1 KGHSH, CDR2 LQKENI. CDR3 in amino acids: CASSPGSLYEQFF. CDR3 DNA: TGTGCCAGCTCACCCGGCAGCCTCTACGAGCAGTTCTTC.

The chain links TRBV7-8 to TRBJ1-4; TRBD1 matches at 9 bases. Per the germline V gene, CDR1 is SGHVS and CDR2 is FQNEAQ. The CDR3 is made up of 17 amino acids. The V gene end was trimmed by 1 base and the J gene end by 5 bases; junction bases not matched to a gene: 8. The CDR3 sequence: CASSLVTGGGVNEKLFF. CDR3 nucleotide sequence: TGTGCCAGCAGCTTAGTGACAGGGGGAGGAGTAAATGAAAAACTGTTTTTT.

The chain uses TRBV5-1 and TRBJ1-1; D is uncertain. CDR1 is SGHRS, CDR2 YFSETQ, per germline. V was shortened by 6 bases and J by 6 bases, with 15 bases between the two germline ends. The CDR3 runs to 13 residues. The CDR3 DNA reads TGCGCCAGCAACGGACCAAGCGACTCTGAAGCTTTCTTT. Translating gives CASNGPSDSEAFF. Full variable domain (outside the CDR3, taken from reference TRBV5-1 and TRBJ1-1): KAGVTQTPRYLIKTRGQQVTLSCSPISGHRSVSWYQQTPGQGLQFLFEYFSETQRNKGNFPGRFSGRQFSNSRSEMNVSTLELGDSALYLCASNGPSDSEAFFGQGTRLTVV.

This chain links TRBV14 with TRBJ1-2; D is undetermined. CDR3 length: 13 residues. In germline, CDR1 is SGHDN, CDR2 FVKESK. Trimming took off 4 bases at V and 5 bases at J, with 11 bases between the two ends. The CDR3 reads CASSPEDRYGYTF. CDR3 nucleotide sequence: TGTGCCAGCAGCCCCGAGGACCGGTATGGCTACACCTTC.

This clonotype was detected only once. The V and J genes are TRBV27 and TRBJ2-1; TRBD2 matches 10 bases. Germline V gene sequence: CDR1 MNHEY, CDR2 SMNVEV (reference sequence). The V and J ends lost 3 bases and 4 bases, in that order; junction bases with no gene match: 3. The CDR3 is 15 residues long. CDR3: CASSFASGGYNEQFF. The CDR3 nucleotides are TGTGCCAGCAGTTTCGCTAGCGGGGGTTACAATGAGCAGTTCTTC.

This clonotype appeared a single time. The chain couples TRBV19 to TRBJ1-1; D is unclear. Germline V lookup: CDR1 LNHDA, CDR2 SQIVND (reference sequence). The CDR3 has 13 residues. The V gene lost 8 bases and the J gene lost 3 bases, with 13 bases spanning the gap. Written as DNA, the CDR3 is TGTGCCAGTGGCAGCCTCCTTTACACTGAAGCTTTCTTT. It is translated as CASGSLLYTEAFF.

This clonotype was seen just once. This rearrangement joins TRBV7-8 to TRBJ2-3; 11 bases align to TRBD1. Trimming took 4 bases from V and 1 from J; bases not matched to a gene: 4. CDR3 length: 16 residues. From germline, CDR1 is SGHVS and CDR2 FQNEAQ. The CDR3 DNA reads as TGTGCCAGCAGCTGGTGGGGACAGGGGGGCACAGATACGCAGTATTTT. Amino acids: CASSWWGQGGTDTQYF. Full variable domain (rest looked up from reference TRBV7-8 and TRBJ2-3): GAGVSQSPRYKVAKRGQDVALRCDPISGHVSLFWYQQALGQGPEFLTYFQNEAQLDKSGLPSDRFFAERPEGSVSTLKIQRTQQEDSAVYLCASSWWGQGGTDTQYFGPGTRLTVL.

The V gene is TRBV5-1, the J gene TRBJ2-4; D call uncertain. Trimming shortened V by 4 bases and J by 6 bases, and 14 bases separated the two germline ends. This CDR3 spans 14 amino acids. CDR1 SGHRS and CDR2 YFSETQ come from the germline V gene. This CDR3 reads CASSAALAGNIQYF. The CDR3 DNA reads TGCGCCAGCAGCGCGGCCCTGGCAGGAAACATTCAGTACTTC.

The CDR3 reads CASSYSPSRDEQYF. DNA for the CDR3: TGTGCCAGCAGTTACTCGCCCTCCAGGGACGAGCAGTACTTC. The gene calls are TRBV6-6 and TRBJ2-7, with a possible D match to TRBD1 (5 bases). This CDR3 contains 14 residues. CDR1 is MNHNY, CDR2 SVGAGI, per germline (reference sequence). Trimming removed 0 bases at V and 5 bases at J, with 11 bases between.

The CDR3 DNA is TGTGCCTGGAGTGTACCCATTTTGGCTAGGGGGCTGGAGGCAGATACGCAGTATTTT. It translates to CAWSVPILARGLEADTQYF. The rearrangement uses TRBV30 and TRBJ2-3; 7 bases fit TRBD1. CDR3 length: 19 amino acids. Germline assignment: CDR1 GTSNPN and CDR2 SVGIG (reference sequence). Trimming took 0 bases from V and 4 from J; bases not matched to a gene: 19.

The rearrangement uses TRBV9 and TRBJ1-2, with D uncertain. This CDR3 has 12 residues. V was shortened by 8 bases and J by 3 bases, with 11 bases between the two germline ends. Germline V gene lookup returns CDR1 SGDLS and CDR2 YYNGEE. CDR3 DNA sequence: TGTGCCAGTACCGGACTTGACTATGGCTACACCTTC. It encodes CASTGLDYGYTF. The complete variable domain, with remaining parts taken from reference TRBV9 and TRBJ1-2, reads DSGVTQTPKHLITATGQRVTLRCSPRSGDLSVYWYQQSLDQGLQFLIQYYNGEERAKGNILERFSAQQFPDLHSELNLSSLELGDSALYFCASTGLDYGYTFGSGTRLTVV.

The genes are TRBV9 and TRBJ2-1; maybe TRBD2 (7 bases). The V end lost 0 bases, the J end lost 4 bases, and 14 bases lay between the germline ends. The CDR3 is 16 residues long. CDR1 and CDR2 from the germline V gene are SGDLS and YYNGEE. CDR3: CASSVGGGRGYNEQFF. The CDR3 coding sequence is TGTGCCAGCAGCGTAGGGGGGGGCAGGGGTTACAATGAGCAGTTCTTC. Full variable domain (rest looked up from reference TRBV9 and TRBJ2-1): DSGVTQTPKHLITATGQRVTLRCSPRSGDLSVYWYQQSLDQGLQFLIQYYNGEERAKGNILERFSAQQFPDLHSELNLSSLELGDSALYFCASSVGGGRGYNEQFFGPGTRLTVL.